The 21 T cell receptor beta chains in this list originate from one sample, sequenced in a study of memory CD4+ T cells and cytomegalovirus serostatus. The sort gate was single viable CD3+CD4+CD8-CD45RO+ cells for memory CD4+ T cells. Profiled with immunoSEQ multiplex PCR; TCRdb holds only in-frame clones, not every one. Of over 60,000 clones listed, roughly three quarters are singletons. The sequenced sample consisted of memory CD4+ T cells from blood. The source is an adult in good health and CMV-seronegative.

This clone was observed a handful of times. The gene calls are TRBV7-2 and TRBJ2-7, with D possibly being TRBD1 (6 bases). V gave up 0 bases and J gave up 4 bases, with 10 bases separating them. The CDR3 spans 14 residues. Germline V lookup: CDR1 SGHTA, CDR2 FQGNSA. The CDR3, as DNA: TGTGCCAGCAGCTTAGCGGGGGCAGAGTACGAGCAGTACTTC. Translating gives CASSLAGAEYEQYF.

The chain carries TRBV2 and TRBJ1-4; weak D call: TRBD1 (5 bases). CDR3 size: 15 residues. Per germline, CDR1 SNHLY and CDR2 FYNNEI. The V gene lost 2 bases and the J gene lost 10 bases, with 17 bases spanning the gap. The CDR3 bases are TGTGCCAGCAGTGAACCGGGGGGAACGGTGGGAAAACTGTTTTTT. Translated: CASSEPGGTVGKLFF.

V gene TRBV4-2 combines with J gene TRBJ2-3, with no clear D. The V gene lost 3 bases and the J gene lost 4 bases, with 26 bases spanning the gap. The CDR3 has 19 amino acids. Germline CDR1 is LGHNA and CDR2 is YNFKEQ. CDR3: CASSQDRMAGVTRADTQYF. The CDR3 bases are TGTGCCAGCAGCCAGGATAGGATGGCTGGGGTAACAAGGGCAGATACGCAGTATTTT.

This clone has just a few counts. J is TRBJ2-7 and V is TRBV6-6; 10 bases align to TRBD1. This CDR3 is 13 amino acids long. CDR1 is MNHNY, CDR2 SVGAGI, per germline (reference sequence). The trim removed 5 bases at V and 4 bases at J, leaving 2 bases unmatched. As DNA, the CDR3 is TGTGCCAGCAGTGGGACAGGGGTGTACGAGCAGTACTTC. Protein: CASSGTGVYEQYF.

The chain joins TRBV28 to TRBJ1-2; D remains ambiguous. This CDR3 has 13 amino acids. Between the trimmed V and J ends, which lost 6 bases and 8 bases, there was a span of 16 bases. CDR1 is MDHEN and CDR2 is SYDVKM in the germline V gene. CDR3 sequence: CASSQSSLRGYTF. The CDR3 bases are TGTGCCAGCAGCCAGTCCTCCCTCCGGGGCTACACCTTC.

This clone was recorded a few times. This rearrangement joins TRBV7-9 to TRBJ1-1; D call uncertain. Germline loops: CDR1 SEHNR, CDR2 FQNEAQ (reference sequence). V lost 5 bases, J lost 7 bases, and 8 bases lay in between. The length of the CDR3 is 11 residues. The CDR3 spells CASSRYSEAFF. The DNA for the CDR3 is TGTGCCAGCAGCCGATATAGTGAAGCTTTCTTT.

The chain carries TRBV7-2 and TRBJ1-2; D possibly corresponds to TRBD1 (6 bases). The CDR3 extends over 17 amino acids. Germline assignment: CDR1 SGHTA and CDR2 FQGNSA. Trimming took off 1 base at V and 0 bases at J, with 15 bases between the two ends. DNA for the CDR3: TGTGCCAGCAGCTTAGTTGGGGGGCTCCAACCTAACTATGGCTACACCTTC. As protein: CASSLVGGLQPNYGYTF.

The rearrangement links TRBV7-2 to TRBJ1-5; 9 bases are shared with TRBD1. The CDR3 length is 16 residues. V lost 1 base to trimming and J lost 6 bases; unmatched junction nucleotides: 7. Germline-derived CDR1 and CDR2 are SGHTA and FQGNSA. CDR3 loop: CASSLGGGGQGQPQHF. In DNA form, the CDR3 reads TGTGCCAGCAGCTTAGGGGGCGGGGGACAGGGTCAGCCCCAGCATTTT.

The chain employs TRBV28 and TRBJ2-3, with 10 nucleotides matching TRBD1. Germline assignment: CDR1 MDHEN and CDR2 SYDVKM. The CDR3 is made up of 15 amino acids. V shed 5 bases, J shed 4 bases, and the junction held 6 bases outside the gene matches. In nucleotides, the CDR3 is TGTGCCAGCAGTACCCCGACAGGGGGCGCAGATACGCAGTATTTT. Residues: CASSTPTGGADTQYF.

This rearrangement joins TRBV6-5 to TRBJ2-5; D may be TRBD1 (7 bases). Germline loops: CDR1 MNHEY, CDR2 SVGAGI. V was pared by 2 bases and J by 5 bases, with 18 bases between. The CDR3 extends over 16 amino acids. The CDR3 protein is CASSYQQGWGAETQYF. As DNA, the CDR3 is TGTGCCAGCAGTTACCAACAGGGGTGGGGGGCGGAGACCCAGTACTTC.

V and J are TRBV29-1 and TRBJ2-3; 14 nucleotides align to TRBD2. Germline CDR1 is SQVTM and CDR2 is ANQGSEA. The CDR3 loop spans 14 amino acids. Unmatched junction bases numbered 3, after V lost 6 bases and J lost 4 bases. CDR3 loop: CSVGLAGDSDTQYF. The CDR3 DNA follows: TGCAGCGTGGGACTAGCGGGAGATTCAGATACGCAGTATTTT.

This clone was counted a few times. This sequence joins TRBV7-8 and TRBJ1-2, with unresolved D. The V end lost 1 base, the J end lost 4 bases, and 10 bases lay between the germline ends. The CDR3 covers 14 residues. CDR1 is SGHVS and CDR2 is FQNEAQ in the germline V gene. CDR3 in DNA: TGTGCCAGCAGCTTAGTCGACAAGGGCTATGGCTACACCTTC. This translates into CASSLVDKGYGYTF.

The chain employs TRBV14 and TRBJ2-5; no firm D call. V was clipped by 3 bases and J by 3 bases, with 8 bases between them. The CDR3 is 13 amino acids. In germline, CDR1 is SGHDN, CDR2 FVKESK. The CDR3 region has the DNA TGTGCCAGCAGCCACGCCCCAAAAGAGACCCAGTACTTC. Translating gives CASSHAPKETQYF. Looking up the rest from reference TRBV14 and TRBJ2-5 gives the full variable domain: EAGVTQFPSHSVIEKGQTVTLRCDPISGHDNLYWYRRVMGKEIKFLLHFVKESKQDESGMPNNRFLAERTGGTYSTLKVQPAELEDSGVYFCASSHAPKETQYFGPGTRLLVL.

The chain links TRBV19 to TRBJ1-2, with 7 bases matching TRBD1. CDR1 is LNHDA, CDR2 SQIVND, per germline (reference sequence). V trimming: 7 bases; J trimming: 3 bases; junction bases outside the gene matches: 5. CDR3 length equals 13 residues. This chain's CDR3 is CASTQGGYYGYTF. Here the CDR3 DNA reads TGTGCCAGTACCCAGGGGGGATACTATGGCTACACCTTC.

This chain connects TRBV15 to TRBJ2-7, with D perhaps matching TRBD2 (5 bases). The ends were cut back, 0 bases at V and 6 bases at J, with 12 bases in the middle. From germline, CDR1 is LNHNV and CDR2 YYDKDF (reference sequence). The CDR3 extends over 14 amino acids. The CDR3 DNA sequence: TGTGCCACCAGCAGAGATCTAGGCGGGTTCGAGCAGTACTTC. It specifies CATSRDLGGFEQYF.

The chain combines TRBV19 with TRBJ2-1; 7 bases are shared with TRBD2. After removal of 5 bases from V and 5 bases from J, the junction contained 9 bases not matched to a gene. CDR3 length: 15 residues. Germline V gives CDR1 LNHDA, CDR2 SQIVND (reference sequence). The CDR3 DNA reads as TGTGCCAGTAGTTCGGGACTACTATCACACAATGAGCAGTTCTTC. This sequence encodes CASSSGLLSHNEQFF.

This clone was observed a single time. The chain combines TRBV18 with TRBJ2-6, with 10 bases identical to TRBD1. Germline CDR1 and CDR2: KGHSH and LQKENI. This CDR3 has 17 amino acids. V dropped 5 bases and J dropped 3; count of bases not matched to a gene: 7. The CDR3 loop is CASSTGTGADGANVLTF. The CDR3 coding sequence is TGTGCCAGCTCAACCGGGACAGGGGCTGATGGGGCCAACGTCCTGACTTTC.

The chain joins TRBV27 to TRBJ2-3; 10 bases align to TRBD2. Germline assignment: CDR1 MNHEY and CDR2 SMNVEV (reference sequence). The CDR3 runs to 16 residues. V gave up 4 bases and J gave up 1 base; unmatched junction bases: 5. DNA for the CDR3: TGTGCCAGCAGTTACCGCAGCGGGGGGGGCACAGATACGCAGTATTTT. It translates to CASSYRSGGGTDTQYF.

V gene TRBV6-1 combines with J gene TRBJ2-2, with D unresolved. CDR3 size: 13 residues. Germline V CDR1 and CDR2: MNHNS, SASEGT. V gave up 3 bases and J gave up 0 bases, with 2 bases separating them. The CDR3 bases are TGTGCCAGCAGTGACGCGAACACCGGGGAGCTGTTTTTT. It translates to CASSDANTGELFF.

V usage is TRBV6-1 and J usage is TRBJ1-3; the D is unclear. V shed 1 base and J shed 3 bases, with 4 bases lying between them. Germline V CDR1 and CDR2: MNHNS, SASEGT. CDR3 length: 13 amino acids. As DNA, the CDR3 is TGTGCCAGCAGTGAAGTCATTGGAAACACCATATATTTT. Amino acids: CASSEVIGNTIYF.

The chain has TRBV25-1 and TRBJ1-1; no definite D call. Trimming removed 7 bases from V and 1 base from J, with 10 bases in between. CDR1 and CDR2 from the germline V gene are MGHDK and SYGVNS. The CDR3 has 13 residues. The CDR3 is CASTDMGNTEAFF. CDR3 DNA: TGTGCCAGCACCGACATGGGGAACACTGAAGCTTTCTTT.